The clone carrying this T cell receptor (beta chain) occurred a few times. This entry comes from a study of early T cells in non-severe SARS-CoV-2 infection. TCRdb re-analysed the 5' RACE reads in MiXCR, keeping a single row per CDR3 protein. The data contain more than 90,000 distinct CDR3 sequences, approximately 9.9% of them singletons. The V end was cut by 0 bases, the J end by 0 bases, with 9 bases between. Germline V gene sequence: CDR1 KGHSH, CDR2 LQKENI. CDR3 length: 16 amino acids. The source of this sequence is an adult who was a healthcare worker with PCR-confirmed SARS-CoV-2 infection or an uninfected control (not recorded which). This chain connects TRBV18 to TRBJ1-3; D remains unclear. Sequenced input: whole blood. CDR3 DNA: TGTGCCAGCTCACCACCTCGACTTTCCTCTGGAAACACCATATATTTT. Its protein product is CASSPPRLSSGNTIYF.